The rows below give T cell receptor beta chains drawn from one sample of a study of early T cells in non-severe SARS-CoV-2 infection. TCRdb re-analysed the 5' RACE reads in MiXCR, keeping a single row per CDR3 protein. The top ten clones hold around 13% of a sample with tens of thousands of distinct CDR3 sequences, approximately 7.1% of them seen once. The source was whole blood, collected at baseline. All receptors come from an adult who was a healthcare worker with PCR-confirmed SARS-CoV-2 infection or an uninfected control (not recorded which). Both conserved end residues are part of each CDR3. The D gene is left open where the match is weak. Clone size is stated in some rows and not others, as once, few, many or a class when expanded.

D gene | J gene | V gene | CDR3 length | clone size | CDR3 DNA | CDR3 protein
. | TRBJ2-2 | TRBV11-2 | 15 | many | TGTGCCAGCAGCTTAGAGCCTTCGAACACCGGGGAGCTGTTTTTT | CASSLEPSNTGELFF
. | TRBJ2-5 | TRBV2 | 13 | many | TGTGCCAGCACCTGGGACTACCAAGAGACCCAGTACTTC | CASTWDYQETQYF
. | TRBJ2-1 | TRBV9 | 15 | many | TGTGCCAGCAGCGTAGAGGCGAGCTCCTACAATGAGCAGTTCTTC | CASSVEASSYNEQFF
. | TRBJ2-3 | TRBV28 | 15 | . | TGTGCCAGCAGGCTAGGACCCAACCTGGAGGATACGCAGTATTTT | CASRLGPNLEDTQYF
TRBD1 | TRBJ2-1 | TRBV20-1 | 14 | medium-sized | TGCAGTGCTGGAGGGGGACAGGGGAAGGACGAGCAGTTCTTC | CSAGGGQGKDEQFF
. | TRBJ1-2 | TRBV9 | 16 | many | TGTGCCAGCAGCGTAGCCCACAAAGACAGCGGCTATGGCTACACCTTC | CASSVAHKDSGYGYTF
. | TRBJ1-2 | TRBV6-2/TRBV6-3 | 11 | medium-sized | TGTGCCAGCAGTTACACATCTGGCTACACCTTC | CASSYTSGYTF
. | TRBJ2-1 | TRBV2 | 15 | . | TGTGCCAGCAGTGAAGCACTCAGCTCCTACAATGAGCAGTTCTTC | CASSEALSSYNEQFF
TRBD1 | TRBJ2-4 | TRBV18 | 16 | . | TGTGCCAGCTCCACCACAGGGGGCGATAGGGGTTACATTCAGTACTTC | CASSTTGGDRGYIQYF
. | TRBJ1-1 | TRBV18 | 14 | few | TGTGCCAGCTCACCACAGGGTTTGGGCACTGAAGCTTTCTTT | CASSPQGLGTEAFF
. | TRBJ2-1 | TRBV7-2 | 14 | many | TGTGCCAGCAGCCCGAGCTGGGGCTACAATGAGCAGTTCTTC | CASSPSWGYNEQFF
TRBD2 | TRBJ2-5 | TRBV29-1 | 16 | many | TGCAGCGTGCCTAGCGGGAGGGGCGAAACTAGGGGGACCCAGTACTTC | CSVPSGRGETRGTQYF
. | TRBJ1-5 | TRBV20-1 | 14 | many | TGCAGTGCAAGCCCAGACACTAGCAATCAGCCCCAGCATTTT | CSASPDTSNQPQHF
. | TRBJ1-1 | TRBV6-5 | 16 | . | TGTGCCAGCAGTTACTCGGCAGGGGCCGCGAACACTGAAGCTTTCTTT | CASSYSAGAANTEAFF
. | TRBJ1-2 | TRBV27 | 13 | . | TGTGCCAGCAGTGAGGGACAAAACTATGGCTACACCTTC | CASSEGQNYGYTF
. | TRBJ2-1 | TRBV7-9 | 16 | . | TGTGCCAGCAGCTTCGGGCGGGATAGTACCTACAATGAGCAGTTCTTC | CASSFGRDSTYNEQFF
. | TRBJ2-1 | TRBV12-3/TRBV12-4 | 13 | many | TGTGCCAGCACCGCGGGGAGGAACAATGAGCAGTTCTTC | CASTAGRNNEQFF
. | TRBJ2-2 | TRBV6-1 | 17 | many | TGTGCCAGCGGCTTCCAGGGGGGACAAAGAAACACCGGGGAGCTGTTTTTT | CASGFQGGQRNTGELFF
. | TRBJ2-3 | TRBV5-4 | 14 | . | TGTGCCAGCAGGGCAACCCCTAGCACAGATACGCAGTATTTT | CASRATPSTDTQYF
TRBD1 | TRBJ2-5 | TRBV29-1 | 14 | medium-sized | TGCAGCGTAAGGCAGGGGGCGCAAGAATTAGCCCAGTACTTC | CSVRQGAQELAQYF
TRBD2 | TRBJ2-3 | TRBV5-5 | 17 | many | TGTGCCAGCAGCATACGACTAGCGGGACTTGTCACAGATACGCAGTATTTT | CASSIRLAGLVTDTQYF
TRBD1 | TRBJ2-1 | TRBV6-5 | 14 | many | TGTGCCAGCAGTCGGACAGGGTTCTACAATGAGCAGTTCTTC | CASSRTGFYNEQFF
TRBD1 | TRBJ1-1 | TRBV27 | 13 | many | TGTGCCAGCAGTCAGGGGGCCGACACTGAAGCTTTCTTT | CASSQGADTEAFF
. | TRBJ2-7 | TRBV20-1 | 15 | many | TGCAGTGCTACCGAACCCCGGGAGAGCTCCTACGAGCAGTACTTC | CSATEPRESSYEQYF
. | TRBJ2-4 | TRBV7-9 | 19 | . | TGTGCCAGCAGCTTAGATTTCTTAAGTGTCAGTAGCTCCAAAAACATTCAGTACTTC | CASSLDFLSVSSSKNIQYF
TRBD2 | TRBJ2-1 | TRBV5-4 | 13 | . | TGTGCCAGCAGCTTGAGCGGGAGCGATGAGCAGTTCTTC | CASSLSGSDEQFF
TRBD2 | TRBJ2-1 | TRBV4-1 | 17 | many | TGCGCCAGCAGCCTTAGCGGGGTGGGGTACTCCTACAATGAGCAGTTCTTC | CASSLSGVGYSYNEQFF
. | TRBJ2-3 | TRBV7-9 | 11 | many | TGTGCCAGCAGCCCTACAGATACGCAGTATTTT | CASSPTDTQYF
TRBD2 | TRBJ2-1 | TRBV6-2/TRBV6-3 | 17 | many | TGTGCCAGCAGTTCCGTCTTTAGCGGGAGGGCCTACAATGAGCAGTTCTTC | CASSSVFSGRAYNEQFF
TRBD2 | TRBJ2-1 | TRBV6-5 | 15 | many | TGTGCCAGCAGCCCGGGGGGTAACCCCTCCAATGAGCAGTTCTTC | CASSPGGNPSNEQFF
TRBD2 | TRBJ2-1 | TRBV6-4 | 15 | . | TGTGCCGTCCCATTGAGTGGTAGCGGGATTGTTGAGCAGTTCTTC | CAVPLSGSGIVEQFF